This record covers a single TCR beta chain. Its antigen is as yet unknown. The data belong to a study of shared clonotypes between healthy human individuals. Overall study results and limits: Across subsets, estimated richness was generally greater for naive than for memory populations.

Profiling relied on immunoSEQ multiplex PCR, and the TCRdb table lists in-frame clones only, not all of them. The table includes about 580,000 clones, 98% detected once. CD8 cells classed as naive were CD45RO-negative and positively selected for CCR7, excluding terminally differentiated effector memory CD45RA+ cells. The clonotype comes from a man between 25 and 39 years old in good health. Material: naive CD8+ T cells sorted from blood.

The CDR3 DNA is TGTGCCAGCAGCAAGGAAAGGGGCGATAGCAATCAGCCCCAGCATTTT. Translated: CASSKERGDSNQPQHF. The chain carries TRBV21-1 and TRBJ1-5; the table's D call TRBD1 went unverified against the DNA. TRBV21-1 is a pseudogene. This CDR3 comprises 16 residues.